The rows below give T cell receptor beta chains drawn from one sample of a study of yellow fever vaccine responses in identical twins. Each CDR3 protein gets one entry after TCRdb re-called the RT-PCR reads with MiXCR. Seen here are 15,000 to 20,000 distinct CDR3 sequences, about four fifths observed once, and the top ten hold about 1.8%. Material: T cells from blood (PBMCs), unsorted or a sorted subset (not recorded which), obtained before or after yellow fever vaccination (not recorded which). All receptors derive from a woman between 18 and 29 years old who received the yellow fever vaccine. Both conserved end residues are part of each CDR3. The D gene is left open where the match is weak. A row's size may be missing; if present it is once, few, many or a size class.

clone_size | j_call | d_call | v_call | cdr3_aa | cdr3_nt
NA | TRBJ2-7 | NA | TRBV11-1 | CASSLFYEQYF | TGTGCCAGCAGCCTTTTCTACGAGCAGTACTTC
NA | TRBJ2-5 | NA | TRBV7-6 | CASSLRDTQETQYF | TGTGCCAGCAGCTTACGGGACACCCAAGAGACCCAGTACTTC
once | TRBJ2-4 | NA | TRBV19 | CASSQAYIQYF | TGTGCCAGTAGCCAGGCGTACATTCAGTACTTC
once | TRBJ1-5 | NA | TRBV4-1 | CASSQVPLNVQPQHF | TGCGCCAGCAGCCAAGTCCCTTTAAATGTCCAGCCCCAGCATTTT
NA | TRBJ1-5 | NA | TRBV5-6 | CASSLRGFIQPQHF | TGTGCCAGCAGCTTGCGGGGTTTTATTCAGCCCCAGCATTTT
NA | TRBJ1-1 | NA | TRBV12-3/TRBV12-4 | CASSFTVLKNTEAFF | TGTGCCAGCAGTTTCACAGTACTCAAGAACACTGAAGCTTTCTTT
NA | TRBJ2-7 | TRBD2 | TRBV2 | CASIRVGGSEYYEQYF | TGTGCCAGCATCCGTGTGGGCGGGAGTGAATACTACGAGCAGTACTTC
NA | TRBJ2-5 | TRBD1 | TRBV11-3 | CASSSLTGGETQYF | TGTGCCAGCAGCTCCTTGACAGGGGGAGAGACCCAGTACTTC
NA | TRBJ1-6 | NA | TRBV4-3 | CASSGVSGSPLHF | TGCGCCAGCTCAGGGGTTTCGGGTTCACCCCTCCACTTT
NA | TRBJ2-1 | NA | TRBV4-3 | CASSQRELVEQFF | TGCGCCAGCAGCCAAAGGGAGCTGGTTGAGCAGTTCTTC
once | TRBJ2-7 | TRBD2 | TRBV11-3 | CASSLNIWDSGGYEQYF | TGTGCCAGCAGCTTAAATATCTGGGACAGCGGGGGGTACGAGCAGTACTTC
NA | TRBJ1-1 | TRBD1 | TRBV4-2 | CASSRPDRGNTEAFF | TGTGCCAGCAGCAGGCCGGACAGGGGAAACACTGAAGCTTTCTTT
NA | TRBJ2-5 | NA | TRBV4-1 | CASSQGTYETQYF | TGCGCCAGCAGCCAGGGGACCTACGAGACCCAGTACTTC
few | TRBJ2-3 | NA | TRBV29-1 | CSVVGGLLPGDTQYF | TGCAGCGTTGTTGGGGGACTCCTCCCTGGGGATACGCAGTATTTT
NA | TRBJ2-7 | NA | TRBV6-1 | CASSQISYEQYF | TGTGCCAGCAGTCAGATATCCTACGAGCAGTACTTC
NA | TRBJ2-1 | TRBD2 | TRBV5-1 | CASSFLAGPYNEQFF | TGCGCCAGCAGCTTTCTAGCGGGGCCCTACAATGAGCAGTTCTTC
NA | TRBJ2-1 | NA | TRBV11-2 | CASSFGSYNEQFF | TGTGCCAGCAGCTTTGGCAGCTACAATGAGCAGTTCTTC
NA | TRBJ2-7 | NA | TRBV4-2 | CASSGSSYEQYF | TGTGCCAGCAGCGGGAGCTCCTACGAGCAGTACTTC
once | TRBJ2-1 | NA | TRBV29-1 | CSVRRETYNEQFF | TGCAGCGTTAGGCGGGAAACCTACAATGAGCAGTTCTTC
NA | TRBJ2-1 | TRBD2 | TRBV5-4 | CASSLFRTSGEGSEQFF | TGTGCCAGCAGCTTATTTCGGACTAGCGGGGAAGGTTCTGAGCAGTTCTTC
NA | TRBJ2-2 | NA | TRBV9 | CASSVVGGELFF | TGTGCCAGCAGCGTAGTCGGGGGGGAGCTGTTTTTT
NA | TRBJ2-7 | NA | TRBV2 | CASSEVGIAEQYF | TGTGCCAGCAGTGAAGTCGGTATTGCCGAGCAGTACTTC
NA | TRBJ1-5 | NA | TRBV29-1 | CSVEVGGQPQHF | TGCAGCGTTGAAGTCGGTGGTCAGCCCCAGCATTTT